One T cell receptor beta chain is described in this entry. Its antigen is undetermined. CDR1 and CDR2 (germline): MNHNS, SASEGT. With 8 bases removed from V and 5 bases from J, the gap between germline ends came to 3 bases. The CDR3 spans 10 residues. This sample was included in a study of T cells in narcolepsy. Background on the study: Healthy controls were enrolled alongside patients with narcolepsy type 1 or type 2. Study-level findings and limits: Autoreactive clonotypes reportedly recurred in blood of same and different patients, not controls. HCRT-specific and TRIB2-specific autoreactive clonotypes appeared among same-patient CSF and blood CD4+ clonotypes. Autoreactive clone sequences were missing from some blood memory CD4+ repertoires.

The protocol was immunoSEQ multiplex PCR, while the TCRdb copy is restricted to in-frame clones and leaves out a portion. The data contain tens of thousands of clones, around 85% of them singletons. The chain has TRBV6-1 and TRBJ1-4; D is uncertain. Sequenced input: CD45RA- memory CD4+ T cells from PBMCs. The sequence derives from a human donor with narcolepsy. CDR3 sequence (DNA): TGTGCCAGCCTAAATGAAAAACTGTTTTTT. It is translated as CASLNEKLFF.